Given below is one T cell receptor beta chain in context. What it binds is unknown. Trimming cost V 0 bases and J 2 bases; bases outside gene matches: 6. The CDR3 consists of 16 residues. The germline CDR1 and CDR2 sequences are SGHRS and YFSETQ. Vbeta (60) and Jbeta (13) primers were used in the PCR. The method was immunoSEQ multiplex PCR; TCRdb's version includes in-frame clones alone and lacks a portion of them. The sample has some 100,000 clones; about 72% are singletons. This record comes from a study of cytomegalovirus exposure and HLA in healthy donors. Findings and limits, study-wide: A few chains tied to CMV proved CMV antigen-specific in vitro. Overall, under 200 TCR beta chains were annotated as cytomegalovirus-associated. Rare TCR sequences predominated, though certain public TCRs were found in many donors.

The chain links TRBV5-1 to TRBJ2-7, with TRBD1 matching 9 bases. Material: PBMCs. The origin of this receptor is a man between 45 and 60 years old in good health and CMV-seropositive. The DNA of the CDR3 is TGCGCCAGCAGCTTGGACGGGACAGGGAGGACCTACGAGCAGTACTTC. This translates into CASSLDGTGRTYEQYF. The full variable domain, completed using reference TRBV5-1 and TRBJ2-7, is KAGVTQTPRYLIKTRGQQVTLSCSPISGHRSVSWYQQTPGQGLQFLFEYFSETQRNKGNFPGRFSGRQFSNSRSEMNVSTLELGDSALYLCASSLDGTGRTYEQYFGPGTRLTVT.